Presented here are 16 T cell receptor beta chains from one specimen sequenced in a study of yellow fever vaccine responses in identical twins. TCRdb reanalysed the RT-PCR reads using MiXCR and keeps one entry per CDR3 protein. The data hold roughly 18,000 distinct CDR3 sequences, with under 80% observed a single time. Sequencing was performed on T cells from blood (PBMCs), unsorted or a sorted subset (not recorded which), taken before or after yellow fever vaccination (not recorded which). All receptors come from a woman between 18 and 30 years old who received the yellow fever vaccine.

The CDR3, as DNA: TGTGCCAGCAGGGCAGGGGCTGGGGCCAACGTCCTGACTTTC. Protein: CASRAGAGANVLTF. The chain recombines TRBV12-3 or TRBV12-4 with TRBJ2-6, with a weak D call TRBD1 (6 bases). CDR3 length: 14 amino acids. V lost 6 bases and J 2 bases, leaving 8 bases between the germline ends.

The CDR3 here is CASSEGHGVETQYF. CDR3 bases: TGTGCCAGCAGTGAAGGACACGGAGTGGAGACCCAGTACTTC. This sequence joins TRBV2 and TRBJ2-5; the D is unclear. From germline, CDR1 is SNHLY and CDR2 FYNNEI. The CDR3 consists of 14 residues. V dropped 1 base and J dropped 5 bases, with 11 bases sitting between them.

The chain has TRBV24-1 and TRBJ2-1; TRBD1 matches at 9 bases. This CDR3 region has 15 residues. CDR1 and CDR2 from the germline V gene are KGHDR and SFDVKD. V trimming: 6 bases; J trimming: 3 bases; junction bases outside the gene matches: 5. The CDR3 DNA reads TGTGCCACCAGTTCCGGACAGGGGCGCTACAATGAGCAGTTCTTC. As protein: CATSSGQGRYNEQFF.

The rearrangement links TRBV29-1 to TRBJ2-7; D gene uncertain. Per germline, CDR1 SQVTM and CDR2 ANQGSEA. V was trimmed by 4 bases and J by 2 bases, leaving 9 bases between them. The CDR3 is 12 amino acids. The CDR3, as DNA: TGCAGCGTTGGGGCCCAGACCTACGAGCAGTACTTC. The encoded protein is CSVGAQTYEQYF.

The rearrangement links TRBV12-3 or TRBV12-4 to TRBJ2-5; a possible D gene is TRBD1 (5 bases). The CDR3 length is 14 residues. V shed 5 bases and J shed 4 bases, with 14 bases lying between them. This CDR3 reads CASSGAVARETQYF. The CDR3 region has the DNA TGTGCCAGCAGTGGGGCTGTGGCACGAGAGACCCAGTACTTC.

The chain has TRBV11-3 and TRBJ1-1, with unresolved D. Germline V gene lookup returns CDR1 SGHNT and CDR2 YENEEA. The CDR3 is 14 residues long. Between the trimmed V and J ends, which lost 7 bases and 2 bases, there was a span of 14 bases. CDR3 sequence (DNA): TGTGCCAGCAACGGGGTTCGGGTAAACACTGAAGCTTTCTTT. Translated: CASNGVRVNTEAFF.

The chain couples TRBV6-1 to TRBJ1-1; no definite D call. Per the germline V gene, CDR1 is MNHNS and CDR2 is SASEGT. This CDR3 is 12 amino acids long. V was cut by 7 bases and J by 7 bases, with 13 bases left in between. The CDR3 spells CASIQRSGEAFF. In nucleotides, the CDR3 is TGTGCCAGCATTCAGCGAAGTGGTGAAGCTTTCTTT.

J is TRBJ1-4 and V is TRBV5-5; the D gene is possibly TRBD1 (5 bases). CDR1 is SGHKS and CDR2 is YYEKEE in the germline V gene (reference sequence). V was cut by 2 bases and J by 3 bases, with 8 bases left in between. CDR3 length: 14 amino acids. In DNA, the CDR3 is TGTGCCAGCAGCTTCTTACAGGCTAATGAAAAACTGTTTTTT. It specifies CASSFLQANEKLFF.

The chain is built from TRBV5-1 and TRBJ1-2; a weak D match, TRBD1 (6 bases). In germline, CDR1 is SGHRS, CDR2 YFSETQ. The CDR3 sequence is 13 residues long. V was pared by 5 bases and J by 4 bases, with 12 bases between. The CDR3 coding sequence is TGCGCCAGCAGTCCGACAGGAATCTATGGCTACACCTTC. Amino acid sequence: CASSPTGIYGYTF.

The table lists this clonotype with a few counts. The chain uses TRBV15 and TRBJ2-2; D possibly matches TRBD1 or TRBD2 (5 bases each). Germline CDR1 LNHNV, CDR2 YYDKDF (reference sequence). The V gene lost 3 bases and the J gene lost 13 bases, with 18 bases spanning the gap. The CDR3 contains 14 residues. CDR3 bases: TGTGCCACCAGCAGGGGACCTTTTCTTGATGGGCTGTTTTTT. Protein sequence: CATSRGPFLDGLFF. Full variable domain (rest looked up from reference TRBV15 and TRBJ2-2): DAMVIQNPRYQVTQFGKPVTLSCSQTLNHNVMYWYQQKSSQAPKLLFHYYDKDFNNEADTPDNFQSRRPNTSFCFLDIRSPGLGDTAMYLCATSRGPFLDGLFFGEGSRLTVL.

The gene calls are TRBV14 and TRBJ2-1; no clear D. The CDR3 loop spans 16 amino acids. CDR1 SGHDN and CDR2 FVKESK come from the germline V gene. The V and J ends lost 0 bases and 2 bases respectively, with 11 bases between them. CDR3 sequence: CASSQDWSAPYNEQFF. The CDR3 DNA reads TGTGCCAGCAGCCAAGATTGGAGCGCCCCCTACAATGAGCAGTTCTTC.

The genes are TRBV7-6 and TRBJ2-2; the D is unclear. Deletions cut 6 bases from V and 2 bases from J, with 7 bases between. CDR3 length: 13 amino acids. Germline V gives CDR1 SGHVS, CDR2 FNYEAQ. The CDR3 nucleotides read TGTGCCAGCAGTTACACCAACACCGGGGAGCTGTTTTTT. Encoded protein: CASSYTNTGELFF.

The chain joins TRBV5-1 to TRBJ2-1; possible D gene TRBD2, 7 bases. The CDR3 is 13 amino acids. Looked up from germline, CDR1 is SGHRS and CDR2 is YFSETQ. Trimming shortened V by 5 bases and J by 8 bases, and 14 bases separated the two germline ends. Here the CDR3 reads CASRPGGQDEQFF. Written as DNA, the CDR3 is TGCGCCAGCAGACCCGGGGGGCAGGATGAGCAGTTCTTC. The full variable domain, in which reference TRBV5-1 and TRBJ2-1 provide the parts outside the CDR3, is KAGVTQTPRYLIKTRGQQVTLSCSPISGHRSVSWYQQTPGQGLQFLFEYFSETQRNKGNFPGRFSGRQFSNSRSEMNVSTLELGDSALYLCASRPGGQDEQFFGPGTRLTVL.

The genes are TRBV12-5 and TRBJ1-5; weak D call: TRBD1 (6 bases). This CDR3 spans 16 amino acids. Germline CDR1 is LGHNT and CDR2 is FRNRAP. V dropped 2 bases and J dropped 0 bases, with 11 bases sitting between them. The CDR3 nucleotides are TGTGCTAGTGGTTTGAATGAAGGGGGTAGCAATCAGCCCCAGCATTTT. This codes for CASGLNEGGSNQPQHF.

This chain links TRBV27 with TRBJ2-7, with 8 positions matching TRBD2. Germline assignment: CDR1 MNHEY and CDR2 SMNVEV (reference sequence). The CDR3 is 15 amino acids. V was clipped by 1 base and J by 7 bases; unmatched bases: 9. DNA of the CDR3: TGTGCCAGCAGTTTATTTAGCGGGGCCTTTTATGAGCAGTACTTC. Translation gives CASSLFSGAFYEQYF.

V and J are TRBV13 and TRBJ1-1; the D is unclear. Trimming cost V 5 bases and J 9 bases, with 10 bases left between them. Germline CDR1 PRHDT, CDR2 FYEKMQ (reference sequence). The CDR3 consists of 11 residues. The CDR3: CASSPRDKAFF. The CDR3 DNA reads as TGTGCCAGCAGCCCCCGCGACAAAGCTTTCTTT.